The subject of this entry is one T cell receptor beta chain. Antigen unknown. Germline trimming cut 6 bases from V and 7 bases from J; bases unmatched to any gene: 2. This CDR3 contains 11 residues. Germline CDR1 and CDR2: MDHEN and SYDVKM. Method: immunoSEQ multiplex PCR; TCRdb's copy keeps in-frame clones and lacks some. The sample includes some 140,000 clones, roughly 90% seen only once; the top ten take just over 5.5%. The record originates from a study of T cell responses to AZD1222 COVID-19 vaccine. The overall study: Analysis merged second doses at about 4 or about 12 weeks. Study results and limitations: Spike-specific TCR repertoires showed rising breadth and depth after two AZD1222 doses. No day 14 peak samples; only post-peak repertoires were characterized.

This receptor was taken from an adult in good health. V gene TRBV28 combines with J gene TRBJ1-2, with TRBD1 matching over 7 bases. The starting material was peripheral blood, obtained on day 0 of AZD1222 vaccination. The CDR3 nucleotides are TGTGCCAGCAGGACAGGGTCTGGCTACACCTTC. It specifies CASRTGSGYTF.